Described below is a single T cell receptor beta chain sequence and its context. Its antigen is unknown. A read error is possible here, since a much larger clone lies one base away. Using a constant-region primer together with ProtoScript II reverse transcriptase, TCR beta cDNA was made from around 500 ng of total RNA. What produced the TCR beta libraries was three nested multiplex PCR rounds using slightly modified ARM-PCR. Each of the first two PCR rounds ran approximately 11 cycles with TRBV1-TRBV30 forward and C-beta reverse primers. TCRdb reprocessed the multiplex PCR reads via MiXCR and lists one record per CDR3 protein. This table has roughly 120,000 distinct CDR3 sequences, around 60% appearing once. From germline, CDR1 is SGHVS and CDR2 FQNEAQ. The CDR3 runs 17 residues. Unmatched junction bases numbered 9, after V lost 4 bases and J lost 3 bases. The sample belongs to a study of tumor-infiltrating lymphocytes in primary liver carcinoma.

Extraction of RNA together with DNA used about 17-30 mg of unsorted bulk tissue. Samples came from superior, inferior, lateral poles and tumor centre. Histology found more than 80% viable tumor cells per sample. Study results and caveats: There were only about 7.5-25% of top clones found in all five tumor regions.

The chain carries TRBV7-8 and TRBJ2-3, with 11 bases lining up with TRBD2. What was sequenced was liver tumor tissue from sampling region 1. The subset denotes: tumor region T1, superior pole. The origin of this receptor is a woman aged 55-69 years with primary liver carcinoma and hepatitis B virus infection. CDR3 region: CASSYSGRGLGTDTQYF. CDR3 nucleotides: TGTGCCAGCAGCTATAGCGGGAGGGGGCTGGGGACAGATACGCAGTATTTT.